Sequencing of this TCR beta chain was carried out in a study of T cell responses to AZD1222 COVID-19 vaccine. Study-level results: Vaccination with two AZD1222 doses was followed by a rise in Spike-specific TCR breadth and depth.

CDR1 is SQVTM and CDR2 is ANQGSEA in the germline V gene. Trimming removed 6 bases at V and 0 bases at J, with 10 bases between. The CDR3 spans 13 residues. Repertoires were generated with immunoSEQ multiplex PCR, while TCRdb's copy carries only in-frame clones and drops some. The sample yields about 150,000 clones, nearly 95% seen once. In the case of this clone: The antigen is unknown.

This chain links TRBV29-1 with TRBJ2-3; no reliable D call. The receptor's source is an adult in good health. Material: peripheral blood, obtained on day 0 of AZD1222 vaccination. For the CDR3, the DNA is TGCAGCGTCCGTGGATTGAGCACAGATACGCAGTATTTT. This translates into CSVRGLSTDTQYF.